This T cell receptor beta chain was sequenced in a study of T cells in localized non-small cell lung cancer. TCRdb keeps only in-frame clones here, not all; method: immunoSEQ multiplex PCR. The sample records around 100,000 clones, about nine tenths being singletons. This CDR3 has 15 residues. Trimming took off 2 bases at V and 6 bases at J, with 15 bases between the two ends. Germline CDR1 and CDR2: MNHEY and SVGAGI. This clone occurred once. What it recognizes is unknown. Whole-study results and caveats: It was uninvolved adjacent lung that showed the highest T cell clonality, exceeding tumor. Median approximately 58 top-100 tumor clones were shared with paired adjacent lung. Because researchers sequenced only one region of the tumor, heterogeneity is still possible.

This sequence originates from a man aged 40 to 70 with stage I squamous cell lung carcinoma. The sequencing used peripheral blood, collected before any cancer treatment. The chain couples TRBV6-5 to TRBJ2-3, with D possibly TRBD1 on 5 matching bases. CDR3 protein: CASSYTGRVADTQYF. In DNA form, the CDR3 reads TGTGCCAGCAGTTACACAGGCCGAGTTGCGGATACGCAGTATTTT.